This record covers a single T cell receptor (beta chain). The CDR3 contains 14 residues. Germline V gene lookup returns CDR1 SGDLS and CDR2 YYNGEE. The J segment lost 2 bases and the V segment lost 1 base, leaving 3 bases of the junction unmatched. These data are taken from a study of blood T cell repertoires in COVID-19. On the study more broadly: Donors in the United States, Italy and Spain gave samples during acute or convalescent COVID-19. PBMCs, B-cell-depleted T cells, or T cells provided the cDNA or gDNA that made up the material.

In the study's own analysis: Cell counts per sample came from amplifying reference gene primers. Assay used: immunoSEQ multiplex PCR; TCRdb lists only in-frame clones, some missing. That table is the source of V, J and clone size, and D and trimming were worked out from the DNA. The data show 310,000 or so clones, with about 84% seen just once and roughly 1.6% held by the top ten. The TCR comes from a woman aged 45-65 years with acute or convalescent COVID-19. This rearrangement joins TRBV9 to TRBJ2-7, with TRBD1 matching over 7 bases. Sequenced: peripheral blood. The CDR3 bases are TGTGCCAGCAGCGTAAGGGACAGAACCTACGAGCAGTACTTC. Translating it yields CASSVRDRTYEQYF.